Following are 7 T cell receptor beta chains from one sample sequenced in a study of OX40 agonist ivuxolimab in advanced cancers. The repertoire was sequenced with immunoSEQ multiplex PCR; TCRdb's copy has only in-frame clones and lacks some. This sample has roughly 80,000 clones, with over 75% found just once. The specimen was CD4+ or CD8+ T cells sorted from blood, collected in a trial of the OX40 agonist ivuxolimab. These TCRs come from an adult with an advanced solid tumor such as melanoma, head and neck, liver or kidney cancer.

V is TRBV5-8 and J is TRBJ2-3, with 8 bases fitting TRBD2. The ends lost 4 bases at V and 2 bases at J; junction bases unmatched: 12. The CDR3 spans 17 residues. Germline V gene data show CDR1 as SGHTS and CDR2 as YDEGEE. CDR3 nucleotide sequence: TGTGCCAGCAGCCCCCTGGGAGCGGGGGTTAACACAGATACGCAGTATTTT. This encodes CASSPLGAGVNTDTQYF.

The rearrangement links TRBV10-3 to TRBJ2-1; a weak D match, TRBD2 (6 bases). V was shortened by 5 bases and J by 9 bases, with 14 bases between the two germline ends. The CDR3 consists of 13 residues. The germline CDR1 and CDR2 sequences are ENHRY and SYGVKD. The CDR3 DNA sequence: TGTGCCATCAGTCCCCCGGGGAGGACTGAGCAGTTCTTC. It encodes CAISPPGRTEQFF.

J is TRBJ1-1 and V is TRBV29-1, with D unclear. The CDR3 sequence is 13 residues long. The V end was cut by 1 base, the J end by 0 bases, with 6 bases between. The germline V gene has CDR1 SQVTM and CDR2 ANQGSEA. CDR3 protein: CSVEGRVNTEAFF. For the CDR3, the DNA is TGCAGCGTTGAAGGCCGGGTGAACACTGAAGCTTTCTTT.

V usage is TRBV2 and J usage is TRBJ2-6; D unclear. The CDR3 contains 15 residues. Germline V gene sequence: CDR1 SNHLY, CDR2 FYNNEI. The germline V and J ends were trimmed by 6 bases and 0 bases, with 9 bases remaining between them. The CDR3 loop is CASRDSSSGANVLTF. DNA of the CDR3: TGTGCCAGCAGAGACTCGTCCTCTGGGGCCAACGTCCTGACTTTC.

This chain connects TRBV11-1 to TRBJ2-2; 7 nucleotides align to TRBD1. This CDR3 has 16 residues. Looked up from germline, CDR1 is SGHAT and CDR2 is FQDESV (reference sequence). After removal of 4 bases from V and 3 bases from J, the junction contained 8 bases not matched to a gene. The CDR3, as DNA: TGTGCCAGCAGCTCTTGGGGGCAGGGGGACACCGGGGAGCTGTTTTTT. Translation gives CASSSWGQGDTGELFF. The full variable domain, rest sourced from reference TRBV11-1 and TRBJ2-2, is EAEVAQSPRYKITEKSQAVAFWCDPISGHATLYWYRQILGQGPELLVQFQDESVVDDSQLPKDRFSAERLKGVDSTLKIQPAELGDSAMYLCASSSWGQGDTGELFFGEGSRLTVL.

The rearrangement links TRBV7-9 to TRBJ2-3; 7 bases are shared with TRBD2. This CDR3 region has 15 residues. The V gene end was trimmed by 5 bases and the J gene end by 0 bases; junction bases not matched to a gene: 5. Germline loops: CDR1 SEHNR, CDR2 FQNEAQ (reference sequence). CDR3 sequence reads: CASSRRLASTDTQYF. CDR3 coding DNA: TGTGCCAGCAGCCGCCGACTAGCCAGCACAGATACGCAGTATTTT.

This chain's CDR3 is CASPDRGNTGELFF. Here the CDR3 DNA reads TGTGCCAGCCCGGACAGGGGGAACACCGGGGAGCTGTTTTTT. V and J are TRBV7-9 and TRBJ2-2, with 9 nucleotides matching TRBD1. Germline V gene data show CDR1 as SEHNR and CDR2 as FQNEAQ (reference sequence). The CDR3 is 14 amino acids. J gave up 1 base and V 8 bases, and 2 bases lay outside the gene matches.